These 27 T cell receptor beta chains were all obtained from the same sample, sequenced in a study of cytomegalovirus exposure and HLA in healthy donors. PCR primers comprised 60 Vbeta and 13 Jbeta primers. The repertoire was sequenced with immunoSEQ multiplex PCR; TCRdb's copy has only in-frame clones and lacks some. The sample holds more than 110,000 clones; roughly 9.8% are singletons and the top ten take 1.8%. The sequenced sample was PBMCs. All receptors derive from a man aged 45-65 years in good health and CMV-seronegative.

This chain joins TRBV28 and TRBJ2-1; tentatively, D is TRBD1 (8 bases). CDR1 and CDR2 (germline): MDHEN, SYDVKM. The CDR3 totals 14 residues. V lost 8 bases and J 2 bases, leaving 13 bases between the germline ends. The CDR3 here is CASGQGGTYNEQFF. CDR3 DNA sequence: TGTGCCAGCGGACAGGGAGGGACCTACAATGAGCAGTTCTTC. Supplemented by reference TRBV28 and TRBJ2-1, the full variable domain reads DVKVTQSSRYLVKRTGEKVFLECVQDMDHENMFWYRQDPGLGLRLIYFSYDVKMKEKGDIPEGYSVSREKKERFSLILESASTNQTSMYLCASGQGGTYNEQFFGPGTRLTVL.

Only a few counts were recorded for this clone. This chain uses TRBV11-2 with TRBJ2-7; 12 nucleotides line up with TRBD1. The CDR3 consists of 16 residues. Germline V lookup: CDR1 SGHAT, CDR2 FQNNGV. J gave up 5 bases and V 1 base, and 6 bases lay outside the gene matches. The CDR3 DNA sequence: TGTGCCAGCAGCTTAGTCTTCGGGACAGGGGGCCACGAGCAGTACTTC. Translation: CASSLVFGTGGHEQYF. Complete variable domain (other parts from reference TRBV11-2 and TRBJ2-7): EAGVAQSPRYKIIEKRQSVAFWCNPISGHATLYWYQQILGQGPKLLIQFQNNGVVDDSQLPKDRFSAERLKGVDSTLKIQPAKLEDSAVYLCASSLVFGTGGHEQYFGPGTRLTVT.

This clone appeared a few times. The chain links TRBV5-6 to TRBJ1-6; perhaps TRBD1 as D (6 bases). The CDR3 loop spans 14 amino acids. Germline-derived CDR1 and CDR2 are SGHDT and YYEEEE. With 4 bases removed from V and 10 bases from J, the gap between germline ends came to 15 bases. Here the CDR3 DNA reads TGTGCCAGCAGCGCCAACAGGGAGAGGTCACCCCTCCACTTT. As protein: CASSANRERSPLHF.

This clone was detected only a few times. A junction end diverges from the germline sequence, so it may reflect a read error. Other nucleotide sequences from this sample produce the same CDR3. The V call is TRBV5-1, the J call TRBJ1-1, with D possibly matching TRBD1 (6 bases). The CDR3 has 15 amino acids. The germline CDR1 and CDR2 sequences are SGHRS and YFSETQ. The CDR3 reads CASSFTGSMNTEAFF. Written as DNA, the CDR3 is TGTGCCAGCAGCTTCACAGGGTCGATGAACACTGAAGCTTTCTTT. Using reference TRBV5-1 and TRBJ1-1 for the parts outside the CDR3, the full variable domain is KAGVTQTPRYLIKTRGQQVTLSCSPISGHRSVSWYQQTPGQGLQFLFEYFSETQRNKGNFPGRFSGRQFSNSRSEMNVSTLELGDSALYLCASSFTGSMNTEAFFGQGTRLTVV.

As concerns this clone: The identical CDR3 is also encoded by other nucleotide sequences in the sample. The rearrangement joins TRBV9 to TRBJ1-1; no clear D gene. Germline CDR1 and CDR2: SGDLS and YYNGEE. Trimming stripped 0 bases from V and 1 base from J, with 10 bases between. CDR3 length equals 15 residues. The CDR3 DNA sequence: TGTGCCAGCAGCGTAGCTAATCGGGGGAACACTGAAGCTTTCTTT. Protein: CASSVANRGNTEAFF.

This clone was counted a few times. The CDR3 DNA follows: TGTGCCAGCAGTGAAGTTGGGACAGGGGCCACCGGGGAGCTGTTTTTT. This encodes CASSEVGTGATGELFF. The V and J genes are TRBV6-1 and TRBJ2-2, with 10 bases that match TRBD1. V lost 1 base and J lost 4; bases outside the gene matches: 3. Germline V CDR1 and CDR2: MNHNS, SASEGT. The CDR3 is made up of 16 amino acids.

This clone was detected a few times. This chain joins TRBV7-9 and TRBJ1-1, with D possibly being TRBD1 (5 bases). The V gene lost 1 base and the J gene lost 4 bases, with 13 bases spanning the gap. Per germline, CDR1 SEHNR and CDR2 FQNEAQ (reference sequence). The CDR3 is 15 amino acids. The CDR3 coding sequence is TGTGCCAGCAGCTTAGAGGCAGGGTCGGGCACTGAAGCTTTCTTT. Translating it yields CASSLEAGSGTEAFF.

J is TRBJ1-3 and V is TRBV4-1; D gene ambiguous. The germline CDR1 and CDR2 sequences are MGHRA and YSYEKL. V lost 6 bases and J lost 2, with 17 bases in between. The CDR3 is 16 amino acids. The CDR3 sequence: CASSPGAAGPGNTIYF. CDR3 bases: TGCGCCAGCAGTCCCGGTGCGGCTGGTCCTGGAAACACCATATATTTT.

The chain carries TRBV2 and TRBJ2-3; TRBD2 agrees at 7 bases. This CDR3 is built from 17 residues. CDR1 SNHLY and CDR2 FYNNEI come from the germline V gene. V was clipped by 2 bases and J by 2 bases; unmatched bases: 10. CDR3 region: CASSERASGTSTDTQYF. In DNA, the CDR3 is TGTGCCAGCAGTGAACGGGCTAGCGGCACGTCCACAGATACGCAGTATTTT.

This clone has just a few counts. Here the CDR3 reads CASSSGLAPDTQYF. Written as DNA, the CDR3 is TGTGCCAGCTCATCGGGACTAGCCCCAGATACGCAGTATTTT. The chain uses TRBV18 and TRBJ2-3, with 9 positions matching TRBD2. The V and J ends lost 5 bases and 4 bases, in that order; junction bases with no gene match: 4. The germline V gene has CDR1 KGHSH and CDR2 LQKENI. The CDR3 sequence is 14 residues long.

This clone was detected a few times. The chain links TRBV6-5 to TRBJ2-7; possible D gene TRBD1, 5 bases. This CDR3 contains 14 residues. V was clipped by 2 bases and J by 4 bases, with 12 bases between them. CDR1 and CDR2 from the germline V gene are MNHEY and SVGAGI. The DNA for the CDR3 is TGTGCCAGCAGTTACGGCAGGGCCGTGTACGAGCAGTACTTC. It translates to CASSYGRAVYEQYF.

This clone has only a few counts. This chain links TRBV6-1 with TRBJ1-4, with 9 positions matching TRBD1. The CDR3 runs 15 residues. CDR1 MNHNS and CDR2 SASEGT come from the germline V gene. Unmatched junction bases numbered 8, after V lost 8 bases and J lost 4 bases. The CDR3 loop reads CASVHWTGVNEKLFF. The CDR3 region has the DNA TGTGCCAGCGTTCACTGGACAGGGGTTAATGAAAAACTGTTTTTT.

There are many counts of this clone. V is TRBV9 and J is TRBJ1-3; 12 bases are a match to TRBD1. There are 17 residues in the CDR3. V was clipped by 4 bases and J by 4 bases; unmatched bases: 9. The germline V gene encodes CDR1 SGDLS and CDR2 YYNGEE. The CDR3 sequence is CASSPTGQGARGNTIYF. The CDR3 DNA reads TGTGCCAGCAGCCCCACGGGACAGGGGGCGCGAGGAAACACCATATATTTT.

J is TRBJ2-1 and V is TRBV13; D is possibly TRBD1 (5 bases). V was clipped by 1 base and J by 0 bases, with 10 bases between them. This CDR3 comprises 16 residues. CDR1 and CDR2 (germline): PRHDT, FYEKMQ (reference sequence). The CDR3 coding sequence is TGTGCCAGCAGCTTAGCGGCAGGGCCCTCCTACAATGAGCAGTTCTTC. Protein: CASSLAAGPSYNEQFF. The full variable domain, its missing parts supplied by reference TRBV13 and TRBJ2-1, is AAGVIQSPRHLIKEKRETATLKCYPIPRHDTVYWYQQGPGQDPQFLISFYEKMQSDKGSIPDRFSAQQFSDYHSELNMSSLELGDSALYFCASSLAAGPSYNEQFFGPGTRLTVL.

This clone was found a few times. The chain recombines TRBV11-2 with TRBJ1-1; no firm D call. V shed 7 bases and J shed 0 bases, with 12 bases lying between them. Germline CDR1 SGHAT, CDR2 FQNNGV. This CDR3 is 14 amino acids long. The CDR3 DNA reads as TGTGCCAGCACCCCGGAGAGGATGAACACTGAAGCTTTCTTT. Amino acids: CASTPERMNTEAFF.

In this sample, this clone turned up a few times. This chain joins TRBV2 and TRBJ1-5, with unresolved D. V lost 9 bases and J 6 bases, leaving 18 bases between the germline ends. Germline-derived CDR1 and CDR2 are SNHLY and FYNNEI. This CDR3 has 14 amino acids. This CDR3 is CASRMGGEGQPQHF. The CDR3, as DNA: TGTGCCAGTAGGATGGGCGGGGAGGGTCAGCCCCAGCATTTT.

The genes are TRBV19 and TRBJ2-1; TRBD1 aligns across 8 bases. The ends lost 1 base at V and 3 bases at J; junction bases unmatched: 8. CDR1 and CDR2 (germline): LNHDA, SQIVND (reference sequence). There are 17 residues in the CDR3. CDR3 region: CASSIAPGTGVYNEQFF. CDR3 nucleotides: TGTGCCAGTAGTATAGCCCCCGGGACAGGAGTCTACAATGAGCAGTTCTTC.

This clone was recorded a few times. The gene calls are TRBV10-3 and TRBJ1-1, with a tentative D call TRBD1 (5 bases). The CDR3 length is 15 residues. Germline V gene data show CDR1 as ENHRY and CDR2 as SYGVKD. Trimming removed 2 bases from V and 2 bases from J, with 12 bases in between. DNA for the CDR3: TGTGCCATCAGTGAGAGGGGCAGAAAAAACACTGAAGCTTTCTTT. It yields the protein CAISERGRKNTEAFF.

Only a few counts were recorded for this clone. The chain links TRBV30 to TRBJ2-7, with TRBD1 matching over 12 bases. Germline trimming cut 2 bases from V and 6 bases from J; bases unmatched to any gene: 14. The germline V gene has CDR1 GTSNPN and CDR2 SVGIG (reference sequence). The CDR3 covers 17 residues. The CDR3 DNA reads TGTGCCTGGAGTCTTCGGGACAGGGGGCTCTCGGTGAGCGAGCAGTACTTC. It specifies CAWSLRDRGLSVSEQYF.

This clone appeared a few times. The J gene is TRBJ2-5, the V gene TRBV7-9, with D perhaps matching TRBD2 (5 bases). CDR1 is SEHNR and CDR2 is FQNEAQ in the germline V gene (reference sequence). V lost 8 bases, J lost 5 bases, and 12 bases lay in between. There are 12 residues in the CDR3. The CDR3 loop reads CASGRSSETQYF. In DNA, the CDR3 is TGTGCCAGCGGGAGAAGTTCGGAGACCCAGTACTTC.

This clone has more than one count but fewer than ten. Other DNA sequences from this sample encode an identical CDR3 as well. The CDR3 loop is CAWKASGYEQYF. The CDR3 DNA sequence: TGTGCCTGGAAAGCATCAGGCTACGAGCAGTACTTC. The V and J genes are TRBV30 and TRBJ2-7, with no clear D. Per the germline V gene, CDR1 is GTSNPN and CDR2 is SVGIG (reference sequence). V lost 4 bases and J 3 bases, leaving 10 bases between the germline ends. The length of the CDR3 is 12 residues.

This clone was seen only a few times. V gene TRBV6-6 combines with J gene TRBJ2-7; a weak D match, TRBD2 (6 bases). This CDR3 is 14 amino acids long. Germline CDR1 and CDR2: MNHNY and SVGAGI (reference sequence). The ends were cut back, 0 bases at V and 9 bases at J, with 15 bases in the middle. In DNA, the CDR3 is TGTGCCAGCAGTTACTCGGGCACGGGACTCGTGCAGTACTTC. Its translation: CASSYSGTGLVQYF.

The chain employs TRBV28 and TRBJ1-6, with a tentative D call TRBD1 (6 bases). The V and J ends lost 6 bases and 6 bases respectively, with 15 bases between them. Germline CDR1 and CDR2: MDHEN and SYDVKM. This CDR3 is built from 15 residues. CDR3 protein: CASSPPTGLNSPLHF. The CDR3 coding sequence is TGTGCCAGCAGCCCGCCGACAGGACTTAATTCACCCCTCCACTTT.

The chain recombines TRBV19 with TRBJ1-3; D is ambiguous. The CDR3 runs to 12 residues. Trimming pared 1 base from V and 7 bases from J, leaving 5 bases between. Germline lookup yields CDR1 LNHDA and CDR2 SQIVND (reference sequence). CDR3 residues: CASSIGANTIYF. In nucleotides, the CDR3 is TGTGCCAGTAGTATAGGGGCCAACACCATATATTTT.

This clone was seen a handful of times. At one end, the junction sequence differs from germline, possibly due to a read error. V is TRBV19 and J is TRBJ2-5; 14 bases fit TRBD2. This CDR3 contains 16 residues. The germline gives CDR1 LNHDA, CDR2 SQIVND (reference sequence). The CDR3 region has the DNA TGTGCCAATAGTGGAGGGACTAGCGGGGGACCGGAGACCCAGTACTTC. Its protein is CANSGGTSGGPETQYF.

The chain uses TRBV11-3 and TRBJ2-2; 11 bases are a match to TRBD1. The CDR3 loop spans 15 amino acids. The V and J ends lost 5 bases and 4 bases, in that order; junction bases with no gene match: 3. Germline assignment: CDR1 SGHNT and CDR2 YENEEA. CDR3 nucleotides: TGTGCCAGCAGCCAGGACAGGGGGCCCACCGGGGAGCTGTTTTTT. As protein: CASSQDRGPTGELFF.

The sample holds a few counts of this clone. V is TRBV28 and J is TRBJ2-5, with 7 bases identical to TRBD2. The trim removed 7 bases at V and 1 base at J, leaving 6 bases unmatched. Germline CDR1 MDHEN, CDR2 SYDVKM. This CDR3 contains 14 residues. The CDR3 loop is CASKPAGTQETQYF. The CDR3 nucleotides are TGTGCCAGCAAACCAGCGGGGACCCAAGAGACCCAGTACTTC.